This TCR beta chain was found in a study of identical twins. A word on this clonotype: Antigen specificity is unknown.

Overall study results and limits: Within twin pairs, the out-of-frame alpha sequences they shared showed excess low generation probability. Models predicted too little out-of-frame TCR alpha sharing in monozygotic twins.

Template switching (which added a universal primer site) was used, and cDNA carried unique molecular identifiers. TCRdb used MiXCR to reprocess the 5' RACE reads, holding one entry per CDR3 protein. The sample contains fewer than 350,000 distinct CDR3 sequences, approximately 8% of which appear only once. Per the germline V gene, CDR1 is DFQATT and CDR2 is SNEGSKA (reference sequence). V lost 5 bases, J lost 5 bases, and 5 bases stayed unmatched. This CDR3 is 13 amino acids long. Every one of the donors was a healthy Caucasian. The sample was also linked to a second study, of yellow fever vaccine responses in identical twins.

This TCR was sampled from a woman aged 18-30 years in good health. The chain couples TRBV20-1 to TRBJ2-5; 10 bases match TRBD2. Sequenced sample: memory (CD45RO+) T cells sorted from blood. CDR3: CSAGLAALETQYF. CDR3 sequence (DNA): TGCAGTGCTGGACTAGCGGCCCTTGAGACCCAGTACTTC.